The 4 T cell receptor beta chains reported below all come from one sample, sequenced in a study of persistence of HIV-infected CD4 T cells. This was the immunoSEQ version 4 assay in survey mode. Generated by immunoSEQ multiplex PCR, the TCRdb table keeps only in-frame clones and is missing some. The sample includes 30,000 to 45,000 clones, 82% of them seen just once. These TCRs' antigens remain unknown. Overlapping HIV-1 Gag 15-mer peptides at about 1 ug per peptide per mL were used. CD40L-negative CD69-negative CD45RO-high memory CD4+ T cells were sorted as populations depleted of antigen-responding cells. This specimen consisted of cultured CD4+ T cells from PBMCs, obtained from a patient who received antiretroviral therapy. The source is an adult with HIV. The donor label of this sample is uncertain.

This sequence joins TRBV19 and TRBJ1-1; 7 nucleotides agree with TRBD1. The germline V gene encodes CDR1 LNHDA and CDR2 SQIVND (reference sequence). The V segment lost 7 bases and the J segment 5 bases; nucleotides outside the gene matches: 16. This CDR3 is 16 amino acids long. CDR3 protein: CASTPEQGRGSTEAFF. The DNA for the CDR3 is TGTGCCAGTACCCCAGAACAGGGCAGGGGGTCGACTGAAGCTTTCTTT.

This clone came up once. V gene TRBV5-1 combines with J gene TRBJ2-2; D unresolved. V dropped 4 bases and J dropped 7 bases, with 8 bases sitting between them. The V gene's germline CDR1 is SGHRS and CDR2 YFSETQ. This CDR3 has 12 residues. This chain's CDR3 is CASSRDIGELFF. Here the CDR3 DNA reads TGCGCCAGCAGCAGGGATATCGGGGAGCTGTTTTTT.

This chain uses TRBV6-4 with TRBJ1-1; D call uncertain. This CDR3 contains 13 residues. CDR1 MRHNA and CDR2 SNTAGT come from the germline V gene. V lost 3 bases and J 4 bases, leaving 9 bases between the germline ends. The CDR3 region is CASSETWSTEAFF. Written as DNA, the CDR3 is TGTGCCAGCAGTGAGACGTGGAGCACTGAAGCTTTCTTT.

V gene TRBV29-1 combines with J gene TRBJ1-2; D gene unclear. The V gene's germline CDR1 is SQVTM and CDR2 ANQGSEA. This CDR3 contains 12 residues. Trimming cost V 3 bases and J 6 bases, with 11 bases left between them. CDR3 DNA sequence: TGCAGCGTTGATAGGAATAGGGATGGCTACACCTTC. Protein: CSVDRNRDGYTF.